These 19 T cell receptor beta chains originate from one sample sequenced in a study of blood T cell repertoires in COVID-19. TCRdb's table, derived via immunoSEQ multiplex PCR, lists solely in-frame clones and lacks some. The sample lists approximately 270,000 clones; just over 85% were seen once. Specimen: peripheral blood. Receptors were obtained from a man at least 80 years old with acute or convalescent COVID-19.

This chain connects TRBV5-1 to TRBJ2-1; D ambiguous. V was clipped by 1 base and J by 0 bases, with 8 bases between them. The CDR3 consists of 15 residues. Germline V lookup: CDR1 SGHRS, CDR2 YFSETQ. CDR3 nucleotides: TGCGCCAGCAGCTTGACAGTTAACTCCTACAATGAGCAGTTCTTC. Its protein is CASSLTVNSYNEQFF.

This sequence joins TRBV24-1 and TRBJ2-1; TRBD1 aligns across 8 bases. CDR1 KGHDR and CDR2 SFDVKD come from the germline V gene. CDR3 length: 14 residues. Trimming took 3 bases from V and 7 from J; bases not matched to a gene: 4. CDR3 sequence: CATSDPGQVNEQFF. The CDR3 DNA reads TGTGCCACCAGTGATCCGGGACAGGTGAATGAGCAGTTCTTC.

CDR3 DNA: TGTGCCAGCAGCCAAGACGGAGCGCGGGCTAATGAAAAACTGTTTTTT. It is translated as CASSQDGARANEKLFF. This chain uses TRBV3-1 (or the pseudogene TRBV3-2) with TRBJ1-4; unclear D gene. Trimming took 0 bases from V and 3 from J, leaving 11 bases between them. The germline V gene encodes CDR1 LGHDT and CDR2 YNNKEL (reference sequence). The CDR3 spans 16 residues.

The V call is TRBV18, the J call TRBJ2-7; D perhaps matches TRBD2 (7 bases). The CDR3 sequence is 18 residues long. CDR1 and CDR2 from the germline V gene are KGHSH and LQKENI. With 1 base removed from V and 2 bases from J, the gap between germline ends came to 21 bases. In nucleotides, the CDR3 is TGTGCCAGCTCACCACTCCCAGGGGTTGCGGGAGAACCCTACGAGCAGTACTTC. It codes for CASSPLPGVAGEPYEQYF.

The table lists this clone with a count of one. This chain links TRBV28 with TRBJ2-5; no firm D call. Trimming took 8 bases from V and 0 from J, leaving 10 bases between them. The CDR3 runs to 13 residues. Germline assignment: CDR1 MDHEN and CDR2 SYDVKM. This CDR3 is CASLEPYQETQYF. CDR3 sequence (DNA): TGTGCCAGCCTCGAGCCGTACCAAGAGACCCAGTACTTC.

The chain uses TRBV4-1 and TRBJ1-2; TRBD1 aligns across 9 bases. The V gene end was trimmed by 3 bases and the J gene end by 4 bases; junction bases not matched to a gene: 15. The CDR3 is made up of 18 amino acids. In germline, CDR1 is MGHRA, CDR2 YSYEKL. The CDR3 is CASSQPVSRTGDFYGYTF. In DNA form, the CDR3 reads TGCGCCAGCAGCCAGCCTGTCTCTAGGACAGGGGACTTCTATGGCTACACCTTC.

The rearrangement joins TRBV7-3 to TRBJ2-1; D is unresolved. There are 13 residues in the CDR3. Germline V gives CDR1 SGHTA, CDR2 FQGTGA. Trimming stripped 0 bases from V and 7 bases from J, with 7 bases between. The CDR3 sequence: CASSLTVPNEQFF. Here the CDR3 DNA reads TGTGCCAGCAGCTTAACCGTCCCTAATGAGCAGTTCTTC.

The CDR3 protein is CASSYSGGTQPQHF. The CDR3 DNA is TGTGCCAGCAGTTACTCGGGGGGAACGCAGCCCCAGCATTTT. The rearrangement links TRBV6-2 or TRBV6-3 to TRBJ1-5, with a tentative D call TRBD1 (5 bases). Trimming pared 0 bases from V and 7 bases from J, leaving 10 bases between. CDR3 size: 14 residues. Germline V gives CDR1 MNHEY, CDR2 SVGEGT.

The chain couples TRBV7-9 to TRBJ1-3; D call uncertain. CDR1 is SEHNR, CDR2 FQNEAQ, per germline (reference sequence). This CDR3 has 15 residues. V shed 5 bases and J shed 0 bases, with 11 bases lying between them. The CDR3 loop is CASSPSGYSGNTIYF. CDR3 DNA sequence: TGTGCCAGCAGCCCCTCGGGGTACTCTGGAAACACCATATATTTT.

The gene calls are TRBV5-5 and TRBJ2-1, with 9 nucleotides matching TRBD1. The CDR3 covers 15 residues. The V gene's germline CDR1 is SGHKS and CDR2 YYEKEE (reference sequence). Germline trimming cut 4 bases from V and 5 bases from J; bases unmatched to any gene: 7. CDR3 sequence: CASSGRTGEHNEQFF. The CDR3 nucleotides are TGTGCCAGCAGCGGAAGGACAGGGGAGCACAATGAGCAGTTCTTC.

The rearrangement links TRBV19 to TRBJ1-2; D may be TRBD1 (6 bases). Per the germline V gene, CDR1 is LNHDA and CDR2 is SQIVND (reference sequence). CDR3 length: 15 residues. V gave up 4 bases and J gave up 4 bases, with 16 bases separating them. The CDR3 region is CASSKGQTTVYGYTF. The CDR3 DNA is TGTGCCAGTAGTAAAGGACAGACGACTGTCTATGGCTACACCTTC.

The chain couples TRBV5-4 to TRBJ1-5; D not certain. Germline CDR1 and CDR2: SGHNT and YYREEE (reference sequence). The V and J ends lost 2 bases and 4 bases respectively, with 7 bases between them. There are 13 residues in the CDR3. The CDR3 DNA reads TGTGCCAGCAGCTTTTACGGGAATCAGCCCCAGCATTTT. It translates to CASSFYGNQPQHF.

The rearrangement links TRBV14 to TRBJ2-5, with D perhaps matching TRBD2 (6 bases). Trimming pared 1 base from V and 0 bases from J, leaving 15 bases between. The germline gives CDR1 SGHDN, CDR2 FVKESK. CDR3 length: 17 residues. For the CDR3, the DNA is TGTGCCAGCAGCCAAGTAATGGGACTCGGGTACCAAGAGACCCAGTACTTC. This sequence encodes CASSQVMGLGYQETQYF.

The CDR3 loop is CASSQEVAGVNSPLHF. Here the CDR3 DNA reads TGCGCCAGCAGCCAAGAAGTTGCAGGGGTAAATTCACCCCTCCACTTT. The chain recombines TRBV4-1 with TRBJ1-6; D perhaps matches TRBD1 (6 bases). This CDR3 is 16 amino acids long. Germline V lookup: CDR1 MGHRA, CDR2 YSYEKL. With 0 bases removed from V and 7 bases from J, the gap between germline ends came to 13 bases.

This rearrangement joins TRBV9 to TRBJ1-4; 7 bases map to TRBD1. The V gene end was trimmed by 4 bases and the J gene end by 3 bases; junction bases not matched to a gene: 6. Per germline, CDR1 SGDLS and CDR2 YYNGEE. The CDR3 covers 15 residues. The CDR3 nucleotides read TGTGCCAGCAGCCTAACAGGGGTCTCTAATGAAAAACTGTTTTTT. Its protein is CASSLTGVSNEKLFF.

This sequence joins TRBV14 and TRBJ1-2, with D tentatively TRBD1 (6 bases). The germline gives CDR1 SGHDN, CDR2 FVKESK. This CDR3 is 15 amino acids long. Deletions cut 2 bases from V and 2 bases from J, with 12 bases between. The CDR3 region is CASSQRPGANYGYTF. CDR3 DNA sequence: TGTGCCAGCAGCCAACGGCCAGGGGCAAACTATGGCTACACCTTC.

CDR3 DNA: TGTGCCAGCAGCGTAGTGAATAGCGACAACGGGGAGCTGTTTTTT. Its translation: CASSVVNSDNGELFF. The chain recombines TRBV9 with TRBJ2-2, with D possibly TRBD2 on 5 matching bases. V lost 0 bases and J 7 bases, leaving 13 bases between the germline ends. This CDR3 comprises 15 residues. CDR1 SGDLS and CDR2 YYNGEE come from the germline V gene.

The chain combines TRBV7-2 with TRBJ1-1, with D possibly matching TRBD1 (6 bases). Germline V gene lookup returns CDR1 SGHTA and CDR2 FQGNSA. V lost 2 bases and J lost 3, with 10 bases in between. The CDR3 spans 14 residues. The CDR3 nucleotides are TGTGCCAGCAGCTTAATTCCAGGGGACACTGAAGCTTTCTTT. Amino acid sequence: CASSLIPGDTEAFF. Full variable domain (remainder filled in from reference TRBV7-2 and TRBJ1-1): GAGVSQSPSNKVTEKGKDVELRCDPISGHTALYWYRQSLGQGLEFLIYFQGNSAPDKSGLPSDRFSAERTGGSVSTLTIQRTQQEDSAVYLCASSLIPGDTEAFFGQGTRLTVV.

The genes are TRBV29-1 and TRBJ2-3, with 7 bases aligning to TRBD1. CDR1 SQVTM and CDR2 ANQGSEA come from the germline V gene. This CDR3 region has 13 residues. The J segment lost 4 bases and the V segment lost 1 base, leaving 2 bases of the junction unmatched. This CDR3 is CSVEVGGPDTQYF. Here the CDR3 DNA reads TGCAGCGTTGAAGTAGGGGGCCCAGATACGCAGTATTTT.